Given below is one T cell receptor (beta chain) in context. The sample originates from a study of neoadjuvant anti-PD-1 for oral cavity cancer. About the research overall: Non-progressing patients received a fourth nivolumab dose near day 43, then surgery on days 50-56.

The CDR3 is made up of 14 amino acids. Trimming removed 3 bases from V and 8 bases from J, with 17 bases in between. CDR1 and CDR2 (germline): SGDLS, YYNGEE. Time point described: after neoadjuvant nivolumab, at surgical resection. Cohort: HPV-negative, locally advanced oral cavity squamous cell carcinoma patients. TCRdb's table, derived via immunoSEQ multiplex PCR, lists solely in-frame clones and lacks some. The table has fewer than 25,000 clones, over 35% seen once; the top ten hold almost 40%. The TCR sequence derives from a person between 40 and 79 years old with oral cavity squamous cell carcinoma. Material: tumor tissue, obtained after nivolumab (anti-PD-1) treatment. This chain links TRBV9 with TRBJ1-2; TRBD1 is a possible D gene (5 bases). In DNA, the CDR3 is TGTGCCAGCAGCGGCCAGGGTGAATTTGGAGGCTACACCTTC. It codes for CASSGQGEFGGYTF.